Following are 17 T cell receptor beta chains from one sample sequenced in a study of blood T cell repertoires in COVID-19. Here immunoSEQ multiplex PCR was the method, and the copy in TCRdb shows in-frame clones only, minus some. The table lists fewer than 350,000 clones, over 80% of them singletons. Sequences were obtained from peripheral blood. Receptor source: a man aged 25 to 45 with COVID-19, enrolled during active disease.

The chain recombines TRBV11-2 with TRBJ1-2; tentatively, D is TRBD1 (6 bases). The length of the CDR3 is 13 residues. CDR1 is SGHAT and CDR2 is FQNNGV in the germline V gene. V was pared by 6 bases and J by 6 bases, with 14 bases between. The CDR3 nucleotides read TGTGCCAGCAGACAAAGGGGGGGCCATGGCTACACCTTC. It yields the protein CASRQRGGHGYTF. The full variable domain, rest sourced from reference TRBV11-2 and TRBJ1-2, is EAGVAQSPRYKIIEKRQSVAFWCNPISGHATLYWYQQILGQGPKLLIQFQNNGVVDDSQLPKDRFSAERLKGVDSTLKIQPAKLEDSAVYLCASRQRGGHGYTFGSGTRLTVV.

The V and J genes are TRBV3-1 (or the pseudogene TRBV3-2) and TRBJ1-2; 9 bases agree with TRBD1. V lost 4 bases to trimming and J lost 8 bases; unmatched junction nucleotides: 11. From germline, CDR1 is LGHDT and CDR2 YNNKEL (reference sequence). CDR3 length: 15 amino acids. CDR3 region: CASSRPGTGIEGYTF. CDR3 in DNA: TGTGCCAGCAGCCGACCCGGGACAGGGATCGAGGGCTACACCTTC.

The chain links TRBV29-1 to TRBJ1-3; 9 bases fit TRBD1. Germline CDR1 is SQVTM and CDR2 is ANQGSEA. The CDR3 spans 14 residues. The junction had 5 bases not matched to a gene; V was cut back by 6 bases and J by 2 bases. For the CDR3, the DNA is TGCAGCGTGGGGACAGGGATAACTGGAAACACCATATATTTT. Residues: CSVGTGITGNTIYF. Looking up the rest from reference TRBV29-1 and TRBJ1-3 gives the full variable domain: SAVISQKPSRDICQRGTSLTIQCQVDSQVTMMFWYRQQPGQSLTLIATANQGSEATYESGFVIDKFPISRPNLTFSTLTVSNMSPEDSSIYLCSVGTGITGNTIYFGEGSWLTVV.

V is TRBV11-2 and J is TRBJ2-4, with D perhaps TRBD2 (6 bases). The V end was cut by 3 bases, the J end by 8 bases, with 14 bases between. Germline CDR1 is SGHAT and CDR2 is FQNNGV. The CDR3 runs 14 residues. As DNA, the CDR3 is TGTGCCAGCAGCTTTGGAGGGCCCGGAGACATTCAGTACTTC. It yields the protein CASSFGGPGDIQYF. Combining the CDR3 with reference TRBV11-2 and TRBJ2-4 gives the whole variable domain EAGVAQSPRYKIIEKRQSVAFWCNPISGHATLYWYQQILGQGPKLLIQFQNNGVVDDSQLPKDRFSAERLKGVDSTLKIQPAKLEDSAVYLCASSFGGPGDIQYFGAGTRLSVL.

CDR3 bases: TGTGCCAGCAGCCAATGGGGGCAGGGCAATCAGCCCCAGCATTTT. It encodes CASSQWGQGNQPQHF. The chain is built from TRBV3-1 (or the pseudogene TRBV3-2) and TRBJ1-5; TRBD1 is a possible D gene (6 bases). The CDR3 loop spans 15 amino acids. Trimming stripped 2 bases from V and 2 bases from J, with 10 bases between. CDR1 and CDR2 from the germline V gene are LGHDT and YNNKEL (reference sequence).

This clone was observed a single time. This chain links TRBV11-2 with TRBJ2-7; TRBD2 matches 7 bases. This CDR3 comprises 15 residues. Germline CDR1 and CDR2: SGHAT and FQNNGV. V gave up 1 base and J gave up 3 bases; unmatched junction bases: 6. The DNA for the CDR3 is TGTGCCAGCAGCTTAGGGGCTAGCGGTCGCTACGAGCAGTACTTC. Translating it yields CASSLGASGRYEQYF.

This clone was observed once. This sequence joins TRBV12-5 and TRBJ2-7, with D possibly TRBD1 on 5 matching bases. This CDR3 contains 12 residues. Germline assignment: CDR1 LGHNT and CDR2 FRNRAP. V was cut by 2 bases and J by 7 bases, with 9 bases left in between. CDR3 amino acids: CASGLPRTEQYF. The CDR3 nucleotides are TGTGCTAGTGGTTTGCCCCGGACAGAGCAGTACTTC. Combining the CDR3 with reference TRBV12-5 and TRBJ2-7 gives the whole variable domain DARVTQTPRHKVTEMGQEVTMRCQPILGHNTVFWYRQTMMQGLELLAYFRNRAPLDDSGMPKDRFSAEMPDATLATLKIQPSEPRDSAVYFCASGLPRTEQYFGPGTRLTVT.

This clone was seen only once. This chain uses TRBV5-6 with TRBJ2-1; the D gene is possibly TRBD2 (5 bases). Trimming removed 6 bases from V and 8 bases from J, with 24 bases in between. The germline V gene has CDR1 SGHDT and CDR2 YYEEEE. This CDR3 spans 16 amino acids. CDR3 sequence reads: CASTLSGNPARDEQFF. Written as DNA, the CDR3 is TGTGCCAGCACTCTCTCCGGGAACCCAGCCCGCGATGAGCAGTTCTTC.

This clone has only a few counts. The same CDR3 can be traced to other DNA sequences in this sample. The chain carries TRBV19 and TRBJ1-1; 7 bases agree with TRBD1. This CDR3 is built from 14 residues. CDR1 and CDR2 from the germline V gene are LNHDA and SQIVND (reference sequence). The V gene end was trimmed by 6 bases and the J gene end by 1 base; junction bases not matched to a gene: 5. CDR3 DNA: TGTGCCAGTAGGGTCACAGGGGCGAACACTGAAGCTTTCTTT. Its protein is CASRVTGANTEAFF.

This rearrangement joins TRBV2 to TRBJ1-5; 8 bases match TRBD1. V dropped 8 bases and J dropped 6; count of bases not matched to a gene: 6. Germline V lookup: CDR1 SNHLY, CDR2 FYNNEI. This CDR3 has 13 residues. The chain's CDR3 is CASGSDRGQPQHF. As DNA, the CDR3 is TGTGCCAGCGGTTCTGACAGGGGTCAGCCCCAGCATTTT.

The chain uses TRBV30 and TRBJ1-2; D is undetermined. This CDR3 spans 13 amino acids. Germline V gene data show CDR1 as GTSNPN and CDR2 as SVGIG (reference sequence). V was clipped by 0 bases and J by 4 bases, with 9 bases between them. The CDR3 coding sequence is TGTGCCTGGAGTGTAAAAGCAGGCTATGGCTACACCTTC. Its protein product is CAWSVKAGYGYTF.

The rearrangement links TRBV27 to TRBJ2-1; D unresolved. The CDR3 contains 12 residues. The germline CDR1 and CDR2 sequences are MNHEY and SMNVEV (reference sequence). Trimming pared 3 bases from V and 4 bases from J, leaving 4 bases between. For the CDR3, the DNA is TGTGCCAGCAGTTTGTCTTACAATGAGCAGTTCTTC. Translated, it gives CASSLSYNEQFF.

This clone was seen once. The sample holds other DNA sequences that translate to the same CDR3. The rearrangement joins TRBV30 to TRBJ1-1; D remains unclear. Germline V lookup: CDR1 GTSNPN, CDR2 SVGIG (reference sequence). This CDR3 is built from 13 residues. Trimming left V 0 bases short and J 4 bases short, with 9 bases between. The chain's CDR3 is CAWSVSGGTEAFF. CDR3 nucleotides: TGTGCCTGGAGTGTGTCCGGAGGCACTGAAGCTTTCTTT. Complete variable domain (other parts from reference TRBV30 and TRBJ1-1): SQTIHQWPATLVQPVGSPLSLECTVEGTSNPNLYWYRQAAGRGLQLLFYSVGIGQISSEVPQNLSASRPQDRQFILSSKKLLLSDSGFYLCAWSVSGGTEAFFGQGTRLTVV.

V is TRBV6-2 or TRBV6-3 and J is TRBJ1-1, with 7 bases identical to TRBD1. The CDR3 totals 17 residues. Trimming took 5 bases from V and 0 from J; bases not matched to a gene: 12. Per germline, CDR1 MNHEY and CDR2 SVGEGT. The CDR3 DNA sequence: TGTGCCAGCAGTCCCCTCCGGACAGGCTCCTTGAACACTGAAGCTTTCTTT. This codes for CASSPLRTGSLNTEAFF.

The chain joins TRBV19 to TRBJ1-1; TRBD1 might be the D (5 bases). This CDR3 comprises 14 residues. CDR1 LNHDA and CDR2 SQIVND come from the germline V gene (reference sequence). The V gene lost 4 bases and the J gene lost 1 base, with 10 bases spanning the gap. In DNA, the CDR3 is TGTGCCAGTAGTACTGAGACAGCGAACACTGAAGCTTTCTTT. This translates into CASSTETANTEAFF.

This chain joins TRBV6-5 and TRBJ1-1, with TRBD1 as a possible D gene (6 bases). V lost 4 bases and J 1 base, leaving 10 bases between the germline ends. The germline gives CDR1 MNHEY, CDR2 SVGAGI. The CDR3 contains 14 residues. In DNA form, the CDR3 reads TGTGCCAGCAGTTCGGACAGACCGAACACTGAAGCTTTCTTT. This gives the protein CASSSDRPNTEAFF.

The V and J genes are TRBV28 and TRBJ1-3, with D unclear. The germline CDR1 and CDR2 sequences are MDHEN and SYDVKM. Trimming took 2 bases from V and 3 from J, leaving 8 bases between them. This CDR3 comprises 14 residues. CDR3 sequence: CASSLVNFGNTIYF. The CDR3 DNA sequence: TGTGCCAGCAGTTTAGTCAATTTTGGAAACACCATATATTTT.